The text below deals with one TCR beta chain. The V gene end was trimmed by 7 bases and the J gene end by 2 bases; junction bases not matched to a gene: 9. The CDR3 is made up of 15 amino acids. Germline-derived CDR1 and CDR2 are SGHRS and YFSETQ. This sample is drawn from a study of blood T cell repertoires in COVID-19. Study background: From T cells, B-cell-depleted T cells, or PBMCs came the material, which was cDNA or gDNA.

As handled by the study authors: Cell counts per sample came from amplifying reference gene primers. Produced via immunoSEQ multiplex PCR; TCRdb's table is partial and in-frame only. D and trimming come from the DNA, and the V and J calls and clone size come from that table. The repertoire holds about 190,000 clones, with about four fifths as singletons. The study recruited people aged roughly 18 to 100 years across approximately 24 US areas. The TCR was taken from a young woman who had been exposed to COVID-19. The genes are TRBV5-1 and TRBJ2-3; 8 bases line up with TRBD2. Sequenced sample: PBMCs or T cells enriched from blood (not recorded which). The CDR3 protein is CASGREGGPTDTQYF. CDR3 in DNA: TGCGCCAGCGGCCGGGAGGGGGGACCCACAGATACGCAGTATTTT.